Detailed here is one T cell receptor beta chain. Other nucleotide sequences in the sample specify the same CDR3. Method: immunoSEQ multiplex PCR; TCRdb's copy keeps in-frame clones and lacks some. The table lists 2 million to 3 million clones, approximately 94% of them singletons. The sample is drawn from a study of shared clonotypes between healthy human individuals. This CDR3 has 15 amino acids. V gave up 0 bases and J gave up 1 base, with 8 bases separating them. The V gene's germline CDR1 is LGHNA and CDR2 YSLEER. The chain is built from TRBV4-3 and TRBJ2-3; maybe TRBD2 (7 bases). Sample: naive CD4+ T cells from PBMCs. The subset: CD45RA+ positively selected. The source of this sequence is a young man in good health. Some clones in this sample may be carry-over from other donors' samples. CDR3 DNA sequence: TGCGCCAGCAGCCAAGAAGGGGGGGGCACAGATACGCAGTATTTT. Protein: CASSQEGGGTDTQYF.